The 9 T cell receptor beta chains listed next were all sequenced from one sample in a study of blood T cell repertoires in COVID-19. TCRdb's copy holds only in-frame clones and misses some; the assay was immunoSEQ multiplex PCR. The table shows around 130,000 clones, with 65% to 85% occurring only once. Sample: peripheral blood. These receptors were obtained from a man aged 25-40 years with COVID-19, enrolled during active disease.

This clone was observed a few times. The chain is built from TRBV7-2 and TRBJ2-7, with 10 bases lining up with TRBD1. The CDR3 runs to 15 residues. V was clipped by 5 bases and J by 3 bases; unmatched bases: 7. The germline CDR1 and CDR2 sequences are SGHTA and FQGNSA. The CDR3 DNA reads as TGTGCCAGCAGCGGAACCGGGACAGGGGACTACGAGCAGTACTTC. Residues: CASSGTGTGDYEQYF.

The chain links TRBV7-2 to TRBJ1-5, with D possibly being TRBD1 (6 bases). V shed 5 bases and J shed 13 bases, with 15 bases lying between them. The CDR3 has 12 residues. Germline CDR1 and CDR2: SGHTA and FQGNSA. For the CDR3, the DNA is TGTGCCAGCAGCCATGCGACAGGCCAACAGCATTTT. Its translation: CASSHATGQQHF.

This sequence joins TRBV27 and TRBJ1-1, with D possibly matching TRBD1 (6 bases). Germline-derived CDR1 and CDR2 are MNHEY and SMNVEV (reference sequence). Trimming pared 5 bases from V and 0 bases from J, leaving 10 bases between. This CDR3 has 14 amino acids. The CDR3 DNA is TGTGCCAGCAGTACACAGGGCATGAACACTGAAGCTTTCTTT. Translating it yields CASSTQGMNTEAFF.

This chain connects TRBV2 to TRBJ1-5, with 8 bases lining up with TRBD1. V gave up 3 bases and J gave up 3 bases; unmatched junction bases: 1. Per germline, CDR1 SNHLY and CDR2 FYNNEI. The CDR3 extends over 14 amino acids. CDR3 nucleotides: TGTGCCAGCAGTGAGGGACAGGACAATCAGCCCCAGCATTTT. Protein product: CASSEGQDNQPQHF.

The rearrangement links TRBV3-1 (or the pseudogene TRBV3-2) to TRBJ2-7; D is uncertain. Germline V lookup: CDR1 LGHDT, CDR2 YNNKEL (reference sequence). V was shortened by 1 base and J by 3 bases, with 7 bases between the two germline ends. The CDR3 runs 13 residues. For the CDR3, the DNA is TGTGCCAGCAGCCAAGGGCAGTACTACGAGCAGTACTTC. Its protein product is CASSQGQYYEQYF.

The V call is TRBV5-4, the J call TRBJ1-6; the match to TRBD1 covers 9 bases. This CDR3 has 15 residues. The germline gives CDR1 SGHNT, CDR2 YYREEE (reference sequence). V lost 3 bases, J lost 5 bases, and 3 bases stayed unmatched. In DNA form, the CDR3 reads TGTGCCAGCAGCTGGGGGGACAGGGATAATTCACCCCTCCACTTT. Translation: CASSWGDRDNSPLHF.

The chain has TRBV7-2 and TRBJ2-7; 9 bases are a match to TRBD2. The CDR3 totals 15 residues. Germline-derived CDR1 and CDR2 are SGHTA and FQGNSA. The J segment lost 2 bases and the V segment lost 1 base, leaving 3 bases of the junction unmatched. The CDR3 region is CASSLGGLAAYEQYF. CDR3 coding DNA: TGTGCCAGCAGCTTAGGGGGACTAGCTGCCTACGAGCAGTACTTC. Filled out from reference TRBV7-2 and TRBJ2-7, the complete variable domain reads GAGVSQSPSNKVTEKGKDVELRCDPISGHTALYWYRQSLGQGLEFLIYFQGNSAPDKSGLPSDRFSAERTGGSVSTLTIQRTQQEDSAVYLCASSLGGLAAYEQYFGPGTRLTVT.

The chain links TRBV11-3 to TRBJ2-2; 7 bases agree with TRBD2. Germline values: CDR1 SGHNT, CDR2 YENEEA. Trimming at V came to 5 bases and at J to 3 bases, leaving 6 bases not matched to a gene. The CDR3 sequence is 15 residues long. The CDR3 here is CASSLRGRDTGELFF. The CDR3 region has the DNA TGTGCCAGCAGCCTCCGAGGGAGGGACACCGGGGAGCTGTTTTTT.

The V gene is TRBV30, the J gene TRBJ2-5; 10 bases line up with TRBD1. CDR3 size: 15 residues. Germline assignment: CDR1 GTSNPN and CDR2 SVGIG (reference sequence). V lost 2 bases and J lost 2; bases outside the gene matches: 5. Written as DNA, the CDR3 is TGTGCCTGGAGTAACCGGGACAGGGGACAAGAGACCCAGTACTTC. Translation gives CAWSNRDRGQETQYF.